A single sample gave rise to the 16 T cell receptor beta chains below, sequenced in a study of human T cells and chemical hapten exposure. This sample's time point: patch test 1, 2 weeks after DPC sensitization. Specified treatment: therapeutic diphenylcyclopropenone sensitization with weekly scalp DPC. One entry per CDR3 protein, called by TCRdb with MiXCR from the RACE reads. The sample includes 65,000 to 95,000 distinct CDR3 sequences, 12% of them seen just once. The material was whole blood, obtained in connection with sensitization to the hapten diphenylcyclopropenone (DPC). These receptors originate from a woman aged 55 to 70 with alopecia areata. Some clones in this sample may be carry-over from other donors' samples.

Remarks on this clonotype: A much bigger clone sits one base away, suggesting this may be a read error. The chain joins TRBV30 to TRBJ2-7; TRBD2 matches at 8 bases. With V trimmed by 5 bases and J by 2 bases, 8 bases remained unmatched. CDR1 and CDR2 from the germline V gene are GTSNPN and SVGIG (reference sequence). The CDR3 has 14 residues. The CDR3 region is CAWGGAGATYEQYF. The CDR3 DNA is TGTGCCTGGGGGGGAGCGGGGGCCACCTACGAGCAGTACTTC. Full variable domain (remainder filled in from reference TRBV30 and TRBJ2-7): SQTIHQWPATLVQPVGSPLSLECTVEGTSNPNLYWYRQAAGRGLQLLFYSVGIGQISSEVPQNLSASRPQDRQFILSSKKLLLSDSGFYLCAWGGAGATYEQYFGPGTRLTVT.

This clonotype has more than one count but fewer than ten. The genes are TRBV29-1 and TRBJ2-4; 7 bases align to TRBD1. V lost 0 bases to trimming and J lost 7 bases; unmatched junction nucleotides: 12. This CDR3 is 16 amino acids long. Per the germline V gene, CDR1 is SQVTM and CDR2 is ANQGSEA. In DNA form, the CDR3 reads TGCAGCGTTGAAGATGGGCAGGGGGAAAATGGGAACATTCAGTACTTC. Translating gives CSVEDGQGENGNIQYF.

In its sample, this clonotype was seen a few times. This chain joins TRBV6-5 and TRBJ2-3; 9 bases align to TRBD2. This CDR3 comprises 16 residues. The trim removed 0 bases at V and 6 bases at J, leaving 7 bases unmatched. From germline, CDR1 is MNHEY and CDR2 SVGAGI. This chain's CDR3 is CASSYSWRGGLDTQYF. Here the CDR3 DNA reads TGTGCCAGCAGTTACTCGTGGCGGGGGGGCTTGGATACGCAGTATTTT.

This clonotype was counted a few times. Relative to the germline gene, one junction end is altered; a read error may explain this. The V gene is TRBV7-7, the J gene TRBJ2-5; possible D gene TRBD1, 6 bases. This CDR3 is 14 amino acids long. The germline gives CDR1 SSHAT, CDR2 FNYEAQ (reference sequence). The CDR3 coding sequence is TGTGCTAGCAGCTTAGATGGGGGCAGGGAGACCCAGTACTTC. Protein product: CASSLDGGRETQYF.

This clonotype was seen ten or more times. The V gene is TRBV7-6, the J gene TRBJ2-7; 8 bases line up with TRBD1. The CDR3 spans 15 residues. Germline CDR1 reads SGHVS; CDR2 reads FNYEAQ. The trim removed 1 base at V and 2 bases at J, leaving 4 bases unmatched. DNA for the CDR3: TGTGCCAGCAGCTTAGGGACAGGGTCCACCTACGAGCAGTACTTC. It translates to CASSLGTGSTYEQYF.

Ten or more counts support this clonotype. The chain is built from TRBV21-1 and TRBJ1-1; the table's TRBD1 call for D was not verified on the DNA. TRBV21-1 is marked as a pseudogene. CDR3 size: 16 residues. The chain's CDR3 is CASSSQTGHPCTEAFF. The CDR3 DNA reads TGTGCCAGCAGCTCTCAAACGGGACACCCGTGTACTGAAGCTTTCTTT.

The sample holds a few counts of this clonotype. The rearrangement joins TRBV5-4 to TRBJ2-5, with D unclear. This CDR3 spans 15 amino acids. The germline V gene has CDR1 SGHNT and CDR2 YYREEE (reference sequence). With 0 bases removed from V and 5 bases from J, the gap between germline ends came to 14 bases. DNA of the CDR3: TGTGCCAGCAGCTTGGCCCAGACTCCGTTTGAGACCCAGTACTTC. Encoded protein: CASSLAQTPFETQYF.

V gene TRBV20-1 combines with J gene TRBJ2-7, with D possibly matching TRBD1 (6 bases). The CDR3 runs to 13 residues. V lost 6 bases and J lost 5, with 17 bases in between. Germline loops: CDR1 DFQATT, CDR2 SNEGSKA (reference sequence). The CDR3 here is CSAPFPGADEQYF. The DNA of the CDR3 is TGCAGTGCCCCCTTCCCAGGGGCGGACGAGCAGTACTTC.

A remark on this clonotype: A read error may be the cause here, since a much bigger clone is one base away. The chain is built from TRBV12-3 or TRBV12-4 and TRBJ2-1, with D perhaps matching TRBD1 or TRBD2 (6 bases each). Trimming took 8 bases from V and 5 from J, leaving 13 bases between them. The CDR3 contains 13 residues. The CDR3 here is CASPGGLNNEQFF. CDR3 nucleotides: TGTGCCAGCCCCGGGGGCCTAAACAATGAGCAGTTCTTC.

This clonotype has ten or more counts. This chain joins TRBV7-6 and TRBJ2-5, with 7 bases matching TRBD1. The CDR3 contains 15 residues. CDR1 is SGHVS and CDR2 is FNYEAQ in the germline V gene. V trimming: 5 bases; J trimming: 2 bases; junction bases outside the gene matches: 8. The CDR3 nucleotides are TGTGCCAGCAGCCGTACCCGGACAGGACAAGAGACCCAGTACTTC. This encodes CASSRTRTGQETQYF.

The rearrangement joins TRBV10-3 to TRBJ2-7, with TRBD1 as a possible D gene (6 bases). V was shortened by 4 bases and J by 3 bases, with 10 bases between the two germline ends. Germline V CDR1 and CDR2: ENHRY, SYGVKD. The CDR3 is 13 residues long. DNA of the CDR3: TGTGCCATCAGTGGACAGGCCGACTACGAGCAGTACTTC. Its protein product is CAISGQADYEQYF.

The table lists this clonotype with many counts. This chain links TRBV7-9 with TRBJ1-5, with TRBD1 matching 8 bases. The CDR3 has 14 residues. The germline V gene has CDR1 SEHNR and CDR2 FQNEAQ (reference sequence). The V gene end was trimmed by 5 bases and the J gene end by 2 bases; junction bases not matched to a gene: 2. CDR3 region: CASSVTGGNQPQHF. The CDR3 DNA sequence: TGTGCCAGCAGCGTGACAGGGGGCAATCAGCCCCAGCATTTT.

J is TRBJ2-7 and V is TRBV9; 11 nucleotides match TRBD2. The germline CDR1 and CDR2 sequences are SGDLS and YYNGEE. CDR3 length equals 15 residues. V gave up 3 bases and J gave up 1 base; unmatched junction bases: 3. The CDR3 region has the DNA TGTGCCAGCAGCGCCCTAGCGGGGGGTTCCTACGAGCAGTACTTC. This codes for CASSALAGGSYEQYF.

This clonotype was detected ten times or more. The rearrangement joins TRBV5-1 to TRBJ2-3; the match to TRBD1 covers 9 bases. The CDR3 has 14 residues. Germline CDR1 SGHRS, CDR2 YFSETQ. V dropped 3 bases and J dropped 6; count of bases not matched to a gene: 5. CDR3 sequence reads: CASSSGTGKDTQYF. The CDR3, as DNA: TGCGCCAGCAGCTCCGGGACAGGGAAGGATACGCAGTATTTT.

This clonotype came up many times. V usage is TRBV7-3 and J usage is TRBJ2-3; tentative D call: TRBD2 (5 bases). The V and J ends lost 5 bases and 3 bases respectively, with 15 bases between them. CDR1 and CDR2 from the germline V gene are SGHTA and FQGTGA. The CDR3 loop spans 15 amino acids. The CDR3 loop is CASSLQTGVTDTQYF. Here the CDR3 DNA reads TGTGCCAGCAGCCTTCAGACCGGGGTGACAGATACGCAGTATTTT.

The chain uses TRBV29-1 and TRBJ2-2; no clear D gene. The CDR3 has 15 amino acids. The germline CDR1 and CDR2 sequences are SQVTM and ANQGSEA. V lost 4 bases and J 6 bases, leaving 18 bases between the germline ends. CDR3 nucleotide sequence: TGCAGCGTTGGACGGGCCCTATCAGGAGCCGGGGAGCTGTTTTTT. Translated: CSVGRALSGAGELFF.